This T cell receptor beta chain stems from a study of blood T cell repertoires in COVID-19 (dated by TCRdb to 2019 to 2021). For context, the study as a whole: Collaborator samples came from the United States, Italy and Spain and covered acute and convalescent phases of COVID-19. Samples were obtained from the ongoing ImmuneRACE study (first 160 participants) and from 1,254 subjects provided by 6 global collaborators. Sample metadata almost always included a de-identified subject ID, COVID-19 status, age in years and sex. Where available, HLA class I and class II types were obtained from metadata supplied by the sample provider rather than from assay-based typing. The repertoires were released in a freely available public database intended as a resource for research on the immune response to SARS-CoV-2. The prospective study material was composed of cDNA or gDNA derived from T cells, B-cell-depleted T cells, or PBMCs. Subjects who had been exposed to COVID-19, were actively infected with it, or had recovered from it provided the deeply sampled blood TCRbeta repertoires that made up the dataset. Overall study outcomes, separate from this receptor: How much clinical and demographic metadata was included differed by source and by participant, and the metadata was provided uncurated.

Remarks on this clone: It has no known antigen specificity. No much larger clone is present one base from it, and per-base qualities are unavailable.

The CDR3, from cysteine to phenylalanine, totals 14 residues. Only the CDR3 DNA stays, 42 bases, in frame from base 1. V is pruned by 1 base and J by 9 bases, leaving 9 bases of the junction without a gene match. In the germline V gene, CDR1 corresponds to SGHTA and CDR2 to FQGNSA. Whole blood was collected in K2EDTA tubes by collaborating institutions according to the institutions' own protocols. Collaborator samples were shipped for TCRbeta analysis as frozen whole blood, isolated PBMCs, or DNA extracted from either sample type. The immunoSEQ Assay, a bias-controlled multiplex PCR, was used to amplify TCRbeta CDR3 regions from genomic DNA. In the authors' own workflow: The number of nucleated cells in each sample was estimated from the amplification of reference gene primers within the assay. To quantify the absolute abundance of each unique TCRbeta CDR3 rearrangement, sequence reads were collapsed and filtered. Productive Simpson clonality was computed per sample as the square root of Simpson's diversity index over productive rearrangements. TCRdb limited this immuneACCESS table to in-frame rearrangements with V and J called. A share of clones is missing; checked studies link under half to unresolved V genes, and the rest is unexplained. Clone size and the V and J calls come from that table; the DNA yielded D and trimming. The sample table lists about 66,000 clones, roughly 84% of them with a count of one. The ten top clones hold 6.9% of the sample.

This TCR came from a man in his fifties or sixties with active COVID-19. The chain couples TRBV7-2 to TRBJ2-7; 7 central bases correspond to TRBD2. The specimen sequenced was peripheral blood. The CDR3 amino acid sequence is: CASSLVGSGRGQYF. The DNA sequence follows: TGTGCCAGCAGCTTAGTAGGTTCAGGGAGGGGGCAGTACTTC. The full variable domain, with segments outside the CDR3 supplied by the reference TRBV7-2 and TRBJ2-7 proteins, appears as GAGVSQSPSNKVTEKGKDVELRCDPISGHTALYWYRQSLGQGLEFLIYFQGNSAPDKSGLPSDRFSAERTGGSVSTLTIQRTQQEDSAVYLCASSLVGSGRGQYFGPGTRLTVT.